The 21 T cell receptor beta chains below were found in one sample sequenced in a study of blood T cell repertoires in COVID-19. Profiled with immunoSEQ multiplex PCR; TCRdb holds only in-frame clones, not every one. The sample includes 150,000 or so clones, around 80% of them seen just once. The source material was peripheral blood. These receptors were obtained from a man aged 55 to 69 with active or convalescent COVID-19.

The chain combines TRBV4-3 with TRBJ2-7; 10 bases agree with TRBD2. This CDR3 contains 16 residues. Germline trimming cut 0 bases from V and 3 bases from J; bases unmatched to any gene: 5. CDR1 and CDR2 (germline): LGHNA, YSLEER. The CDR3, as DNA: TGCGCCAGCAGCCAAGATAGAGCTAGCGGGAGCTACGAGCAGTACTTC. Translated: CASSQDRASGSYEQYF.

This clone was observed a handful of times. The J gene is TRBJ1-2, the V gene TRBV3-1 (or the pseudogene TRBV3-2), with 11 bases identical to TRBD1. V was pared by 5 bases and J by 2 bases, with 1 base of the junction left unmatched. CDR1 is LGHDT, CDR2 YNNKEL, per germline (reference sequence). This CDR3 spans 14 amino acids. The CDR3 sequence: CASSGDRGNYGYTF. Written as DNA, the CDR3 is TGTGCCAGCAGCGGGGACAGGGGGAACTATGGCTACACCTTC.

This chain links TRBV6-5 with TRBJ1-3; unclear D gene. Germline V gene lookup returns CDR1 MNHEY and CDR2 SVGAGI. The V and J ends lost 5 bases and 0 bases respectively, with 8 bases between them. The length of the CDR3 is 14 residues. For the CDR3, the DNA is TGTGCCAGCAGTCGGGGTAGCTCTGGAAACACCATATATTTT. Protein: CASSRGSSGNTIYF.

This clone has just a few counts. This chain joins TRBV6-5 and TRBJ1-2; 8 bases are shared with TRBD1. This CDR3 is built from 13 residues. V shed 7 bases, J shed 3 bases, and the junction held 4 bases outside the gene matches. CDR1 and CDR2 from the germline V gene are MNHEY and SVGAGI. The CDR3 bases are TGTGCCAGCAAGAAGACAGGGGACTATGGCTACACCTTC. Translated: CASKKTGDYGYTF.

The chain couples TRBV6-6 to TRBJ2-5; D remains ambiguous. CDR1 and CDR2 from the germline V gene are MNHNY and SVGAGI (reference sequence). V was trimmed by 4 bases and J by 0 bases, leaving 9 bases between them. This CDR3 is 14 amino acids long. The CDR3 coding sequence is TGTGCCAGCAGTTCCCAGTTCTACCAAGAGACCCAGTACTTC. Protein sequence: CASSSQFYQETQYF.

The V call is TRBV7-2, the J call TRBJ1-3; D not resolved. Germline V CDR1 and CDR2: SGHTA, FQGNSA. This CDR3 is 15 amino acids long. Trimming took off 8 bases at V and 1 base at J, with 15 bases between the two ends. CDR3: CASCPSGDSGNTIYF. For the CDR3, the DNA is TGTGCCAGCTGCCCTTCAGGTGATTCTGGAAACACCATATATTTT.

The chain has TRBV11-3 and TRBJ2-7; 8 bases are a match to TRBD2. V lost 4 bases, J lost 7 bases, and 12 bases stayed unmatched. Germline CDR1 reads SGHNT; CDR2 reads YENEEA. There are 15 residues in the CDR3. The CDR3, as DNA: TGTGCCAGCAGCTCACAAGGGAGGCGGGAGGAAGAGCAGTACTTC. Translated, it gives CASSSQGRREEEQYF.

The V call is TRBV6-5, the J call TRBJ2-1; 10 nucleotides align to TRBD1. Looked up from germline, CDR1 is MNHEY and CDR2 is SVGAGI. CDR3 length: 14 amino acids. After removal of 2 bases from V and 7 bases from J, the junction contained 2 bases not matched to a gene. The CDR3 reads CASSYRTGGNEQFF. CDR3 sequence (DNA): TGTGCCAGCAGTTACCGGACAGGGGGAAATGAGCAGTTCTTC.

In its sample, this clone was seen once. The gene calls are TRBV24-1 and TRBJ2-1; 9 positions agree with TRBD2. This CDR3 comprises 16 residues. CDR1 KGHDR and CDR2 SFDVKD come from the germline V gene. Trimming cost V 4 bases and J 2 bases; bases outside gene matches: 5. The CDR3 DNA is TGTGCCACCAGTGAAAATCCTAGCGGGGCCTACAATGAGCAGTTCTTC. Encoded protein: CATSENPSGAYNEQFF.

Here the CDR3 DNA reads TGCGCCAGCAGCTCGCGGGCCCTTAATGAAAAACTGTTTTTT. It encodes CASSSRALNEKLFF. The chain uses TRBV5-1 and TRBJ1-4; D gene unclear. The V end lost 3 bases, the J end lost 4 bases, and 10 bases lay between the germline ends. CDR3 length: 14 amino acids. Germline CDR1 reads SGHRS; CDR2 reads YFSETQ.

The chain carries TRBV7-8 and TRBJ1-1; TRBD1 is a possible D gene (5 bases). This CDR3 region has 15 residues. The V and J ends lost 1 base and 1 base respectively, with 10 bases between them. Per the germline V gene, CDR1 is SGHVS and CDR2 is FQNEAQ. The DNA for the CDR3 is TGTGCCAGCAGCTTAGGACAGAGTCCGAACACTGAAGCTTTCTTT. Translation: CASSLGQSPNTEAFF.

The rearrangement uses TRBV12-3 or TRBV12-4 and TRBJ2-2; no definite D call. With 6 bases removed from V and 5 bases from J, the gap between germline ends came to 4 bases. The CDR3 sequence is 11 residues long. The CDR3 sequence: CASRQTGELFF. CDR3 in DNA: TGTGCCAGCAGACAGACCGGGGAGCTGTTTTTT.

The chain couples TRBV7-6 to TRBJ1-3; D unclear. Trimming shortened V by 5 bases and J by 4 bases, and 15 bases separated the two germline ends. Germline CDR1 and CDR2: SGHVS and FNYEAQ. The CDR3 spans 15 residues. The CDR3 spells CASSPGVAGGNTIYF. The CDR3 bases are TGTGCCAGCAGCCCCGGGGTCGCGGGGGGAAACACCATATATTTT.

The chain employs TRBV7-9 and TRBJ1-6; 10 bases align to TRBD1. The CDR3 sequence is 15 residues long. Trimming removed 1 base from V and 10 bases from J; junction bases left unmatched: 4. Looked up from germline, CDR1 is SEHNR and CDR2 is FQNEAQ (reference sequence). CDR3 sequence reads: CASSLVGQGGSPLHF. The CDR3 DNA sequence: TGTGCCAGCAGCTTAGTCGGACAGGGGGGGTCACCCCTCCACTTT.

The genes are TRBV6-2 or TRBV6-3 and TRBJ1-2, with no clear D. Germline V gene sequence: CDR1 MNHEY, CDR2 SVGEGT. Trimming pared 4 bases from V and 3 bases from J, leaving 15 bases between. This CDR3 region has 15 residues. The CDR3 nucleotides are TGTGCCAGCAGTTCGTCGGCCGCGAGGGACTATGGCTACACCTTC. It translates to CASSSSAARDYGYTF.

J is TRBJ1-3 and V is TRBV3-1 (or the pseudogene TRBV3-2); 9 nucleotides align to TRBD1. Germline trimming cut 4 bases from V and 3 bases from J; bases unmatched to any gene: 1. Germline V gene data show CDR1 as LGHDT and CDR2 as YNNKEL (reference sequence). The CDR3 is 14 amino acids. This CDR3 reads CASSPDRGGNTIYF. CDR3 in DNA: TGTGCCAGCAGCCCGGACAGGGGTGGAAACACCATATATTTT.

This clone was picked up a small number of times. The chain has TRBV10-3 and TRBJ2-1; no firm D call. The germline gives CDR1 ENHRY, CDR2 SYGVKD. V was shortened by 0 bases and J by 0 bases, with 9 bases between the two germline ends. The CDR3 extends over 16 amino acids. CDR3 protein: CAISESKKSSYNEQFF. In DNA form, the CDR3 reads TGTGCCATCAGTGAGTCGAAGAAGAGCTCCTACAATGAGCAGTTCTTC.

This clone came up a few times. The rearrangement uses TRBV10-3 and TRBJ2-1; 8 bases line up with TRBD2. Germline V gene data show CDR1 as ENHRY and CDR2 as SYGVKD. V lost 4 bases to trimming and J lost 2 bases; unmatched junction nucleotides: 7. The CDR3 is 16 residues long. The CDR3 bases are TGTGCCATCAGTGCCGCAGCGGGAGCCGCCTACAATGAGCAGTTCTTC. Translation gives CAISAAAGAAYNEQFF.

The chain has TRBV10-3 and TRBJ2-7; 11 bases line up with TRBD2. The V gene end was trimmed by 5 bases and the J gene end by 2 bases; junction bases not matched to a gene: 2. Germline values: CDR1 ENHRY, CDR2 SYGVKD. CDR3 length: 14 residues. Here the CDR3 reads CAISISGRAYEQYF. The CDR3 DNA is TGTGCCATCAGTATTAGCGGGAGGGCCTACGAGCAGTACTTC.

This chain links TRBV7-2 with TRBJ2-2; 12 positions match TRBD2. CDR1 and CDR2 from the germline V gene are SGHTA and FQGNSA. The CDR3 sequence is 17 residues long. Trimming removed 5 bases from V and 2 bases from J; junction bases left unmatched: 6. In DNA form, the CDR3 reads TGTGCCAGCAGCCCCAGGACTAGCGGGGTAAACACCGGGGAGCTGTTTTTT. It codes for CASSPRTSGVNTGELFF.

This clone showed up many times. V gene TRBV7-9 combines with J gene TRBJ2-2; D is possibly TRBD2 (6 bases). The CDR3 spans 16 residues. Trimming took off 4 bases at V and 2 bases at J, with 14 bases between the two ends. Germline lookup yields CDR1 SEHNR and CDR2 FQNEAQ (reference sequence). The CDR3 protein is CASSSPVGGNTGELFF. In DNA, the CDR3 is TGTGCCAGCAGCTCCCCCGTGGGGGGAAACACCGGGGAGCTGTTTTTT.